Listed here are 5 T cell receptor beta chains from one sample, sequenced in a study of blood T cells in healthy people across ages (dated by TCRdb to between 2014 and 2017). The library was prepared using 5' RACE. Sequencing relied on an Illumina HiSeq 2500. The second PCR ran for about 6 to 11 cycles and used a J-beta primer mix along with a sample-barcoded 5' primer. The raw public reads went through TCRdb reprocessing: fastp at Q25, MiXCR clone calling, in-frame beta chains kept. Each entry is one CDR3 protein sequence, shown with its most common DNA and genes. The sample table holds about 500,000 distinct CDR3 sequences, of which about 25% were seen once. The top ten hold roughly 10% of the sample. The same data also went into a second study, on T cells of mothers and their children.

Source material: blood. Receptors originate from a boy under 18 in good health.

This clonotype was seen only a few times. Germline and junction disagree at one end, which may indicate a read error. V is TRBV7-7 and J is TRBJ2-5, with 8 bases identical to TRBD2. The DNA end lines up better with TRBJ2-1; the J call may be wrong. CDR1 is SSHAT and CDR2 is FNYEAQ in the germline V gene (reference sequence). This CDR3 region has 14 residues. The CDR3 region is CASSSGLGGGEQFF. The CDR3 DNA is TGTGCTAGCAGCTCGGGACTAGGGGGTGGGGAGCAGTTCTTC.

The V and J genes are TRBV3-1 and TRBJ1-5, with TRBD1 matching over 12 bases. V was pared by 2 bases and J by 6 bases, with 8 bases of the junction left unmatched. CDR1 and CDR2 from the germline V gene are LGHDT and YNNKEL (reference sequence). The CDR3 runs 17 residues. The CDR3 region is CASSQSWGTGGGQPQHF. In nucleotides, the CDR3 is TGTGCCAGCAGCCAATCATGGGGGACAGGGGGCGGTCAGCCCCAGCATTTT. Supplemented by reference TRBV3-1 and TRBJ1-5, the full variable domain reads DTAVSQTPKYLVTQMGNDKSIKCEQNLGHDTMYWYKQDSKKFLKIMFSYNNKELIINETVPNRFSPKSPDKAHLNLHINSLELGDSAVYFCASSQSWGTGGGQPQHFGDGTRLSIL.

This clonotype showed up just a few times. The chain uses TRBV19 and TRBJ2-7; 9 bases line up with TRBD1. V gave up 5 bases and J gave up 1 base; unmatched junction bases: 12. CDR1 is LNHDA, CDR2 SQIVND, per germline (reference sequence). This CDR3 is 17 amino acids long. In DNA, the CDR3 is TGTGCCAGTAGTCCGGGACAGGGTCTAGCGGAGTCCTACGAGCAGTACTTC. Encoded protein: CASSPGQGLAESYEQYF.

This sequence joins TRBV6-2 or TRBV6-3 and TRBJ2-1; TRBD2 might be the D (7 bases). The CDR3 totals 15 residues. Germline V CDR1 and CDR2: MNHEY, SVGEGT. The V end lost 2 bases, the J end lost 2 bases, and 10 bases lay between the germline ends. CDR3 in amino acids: CASSYRGGAYNEQFF. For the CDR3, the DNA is TGTGCCAGCAGTTACCGCGGGGGCGCCTACAATGAGCAGTTCTTC.

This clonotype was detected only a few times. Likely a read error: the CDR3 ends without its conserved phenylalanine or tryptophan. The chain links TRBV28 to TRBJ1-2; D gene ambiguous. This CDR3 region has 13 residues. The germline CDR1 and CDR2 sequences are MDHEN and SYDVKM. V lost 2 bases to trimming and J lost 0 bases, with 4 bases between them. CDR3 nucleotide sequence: TGTGCCAGCAGTTTAGATTCTAACTATGGCTACACCCTC. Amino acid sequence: CASSLDSNYGYTL.